This T cell receptor beta chain emerged from a study of neurological immune-mediated disorders. Overall study results and limits: HTLV-1-associated myelopathy had the most TCR clonal expansion, and multiple sclerosis had the least, less than healthy controls.

Germline CDR1 and CDR2: MNHEY and SVGAGI. V was trimmed by 5 bases and J by 4 bases, leaving 17 bases between them. CDR3 size: 15 residues. Per sequencing run, 15-18 subjects together gave over 190 million TCR-beta sequences. TCRdb used MiXCR to reprocess the 5' RACE reads, holding one entry per CDR3 protein. The repertoire holds 36,000 or so distinct CDR3 sequences, with over 9% as singletons. This clonotype was seen at least ten times. The antigen remains undetermined. Input material: PBMCs. The sequence derives from a woman in her 30s with HTLV-1-associated myelopathy (HAM/TSP). This sequence joins TRBV6-5 and TRBJ1-2; TRBD1 is a possible D gene (6 bases). CDR3 amino acids: CASSQGYWGSYGYTF. The CDR3 DNA reads TGTGCCAGCAGTCAGGGGTACTGGGGATCCTATGGCTACACCTTC.